This T cell receptor beta chain came from a study of T cell changes during pregnancy in multiple sclerosis. Data came from immunoSEQ multiplex PCR; TCRdb stores just in-frame clones and leaves some out. The repertoire holds 80,000 to 130,000 clones, with approximately 94% as singletons. The CDR3 contains 14 residues. Trimming cost V 3 bases and J 2 bases, with 11 bases left between them. CDR1 is MGHRA and CDR2 is YSYEKL in the germline V gene. J is TRBJ2-7 and V is TRBV4-1; tentatively, D is TRBD2 (5 bases). This clonotype was sampled from a female donor with multiple sclerosis, enrolled in a pregnancy study. The material sequenced was peripheral blood, taken before pregnancy. Here the CDR3 DNA reads TGCGCCAGCAGCCACCCCAACGGGGCCTACGAGCAGTACTTC. This encodes CASSHPNGAYEQYF.